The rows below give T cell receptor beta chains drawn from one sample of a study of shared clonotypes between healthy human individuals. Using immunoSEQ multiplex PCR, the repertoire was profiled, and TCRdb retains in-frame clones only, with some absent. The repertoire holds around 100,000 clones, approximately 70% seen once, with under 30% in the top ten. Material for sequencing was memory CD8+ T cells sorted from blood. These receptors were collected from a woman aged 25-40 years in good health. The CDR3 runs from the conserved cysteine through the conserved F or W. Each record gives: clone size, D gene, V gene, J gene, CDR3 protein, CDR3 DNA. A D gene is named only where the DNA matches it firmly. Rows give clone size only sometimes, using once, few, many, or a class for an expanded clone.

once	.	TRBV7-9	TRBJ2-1	CASSLVGTEQFF	TGTGCCAGCAGCCTCGTTGGCACGGAGCAGTTCTTC
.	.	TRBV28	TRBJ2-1	CASLGTLVGSYNEQFF	TGTGCCAGCTTGGGGACGCTCGTCGGCTCCTACAATGAGCAGTTCTTC
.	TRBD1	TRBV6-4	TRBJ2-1	CASSEEGQYNEQFF	TGTGCCAGCAGTGAAGAGGGACAGTACAATGAGCAGTTCTTC
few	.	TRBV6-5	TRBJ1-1	CASSYKENVEAFF	TGTGCCAGCAGTTATAAAGAAAATGTTGAAGCTTTCTTT
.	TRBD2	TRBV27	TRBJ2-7	CASSPGTSGRRYEQYF	TGTGCCAGCAGTCCCGGGACTAGCGGGAGGAGGTACGAGCAGTACTTC
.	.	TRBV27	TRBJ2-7	CASSSPLGPYEQYF	TGTGCCAGCAGTTCACCTTTAGGCCCCTACGAGCAGTACTTC
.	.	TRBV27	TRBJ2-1	CASSLCVESSYNEQFF	TGTGCCAGCAGTTTATGTGTAGAGAGCTCCTACAATGAGCAGTTCTTC
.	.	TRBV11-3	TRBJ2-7	CASSLRLVNVGEQYF	TGTGCCAGCAGCTTAAGACTGGTCAATGTGGGGGAGCAGTACTTC
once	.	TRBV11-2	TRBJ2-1	CASSPRGGEQFF	TGTGCCAGCAGTCCCCGCGGTGGTGAGCAGTTCTTC
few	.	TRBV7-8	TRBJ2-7	CASSGNHPGNEQYF	TGTGCCAGCAGCGGGAATCACCCAGGGAACGAGCAGTACTTC
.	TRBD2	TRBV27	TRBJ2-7	CASSAILAGGSYEQYF	TGTGCCAGCAGTGCAATACTAGCGGGAGGGTCCTACGAGCAGTACTTC
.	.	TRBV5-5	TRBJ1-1	CASSFTTRNTEAFF	TGTGCCAGCAGCTTCACTACAAGGAACACTGAAGCTTTCTTT
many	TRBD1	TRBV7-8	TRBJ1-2	CASSRDSYGYTF	TGTGCCAGCAGCCGGGACAGTTATGGCTACACCTTC
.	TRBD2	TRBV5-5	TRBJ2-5	CASSLVSWEGAETQYF	TGTGCCAGCAGCTTGGTTTCGTGGGAGGGTGCGGAGACCCAGTACTTC
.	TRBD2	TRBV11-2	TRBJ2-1	CASSVVAGSSNEQFF	TGTGCCAGCAGCGTGGTAGCGGGAAGCAGTAATGAGCAGTTCTTC
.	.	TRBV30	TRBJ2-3	CAWSAVPGNTDTQYF	TGTGCCTGGAGTGCAGTCCCGGGGAACACAGATACGCAGTATTTT
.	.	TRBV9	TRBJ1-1	CASSGGEHTEAFF	TGTGCCAGCAGCGGGGGTGAGCACACTGAAGCTTTCTTT
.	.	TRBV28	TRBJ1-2	CASSLAGGLYGYTF	TGTGCCAGCAGTTTAGCTGGGGGCCTCTATGGCTACACCTTC